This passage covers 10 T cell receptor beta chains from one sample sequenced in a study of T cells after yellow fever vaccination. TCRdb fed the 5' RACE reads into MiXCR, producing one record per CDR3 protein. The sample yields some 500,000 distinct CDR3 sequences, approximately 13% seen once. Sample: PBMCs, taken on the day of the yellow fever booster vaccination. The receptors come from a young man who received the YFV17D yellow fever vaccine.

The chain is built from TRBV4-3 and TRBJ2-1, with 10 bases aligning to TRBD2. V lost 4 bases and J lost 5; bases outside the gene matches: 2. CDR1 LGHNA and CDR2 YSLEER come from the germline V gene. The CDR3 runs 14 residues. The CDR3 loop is CASSRGTSDNEQFF. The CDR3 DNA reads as TGCGCCAGCAGCCGTGGGACTAGCGACAATGAGCAGTTCTTC.

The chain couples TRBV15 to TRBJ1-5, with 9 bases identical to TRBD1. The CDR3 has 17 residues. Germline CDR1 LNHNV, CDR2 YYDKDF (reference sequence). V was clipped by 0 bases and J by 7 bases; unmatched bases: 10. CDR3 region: CATSRDLGQGYVQPQHF. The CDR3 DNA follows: TGTGCCACCAGCAGAGATCTGGGACAGGGATATGTCCAGCCCCAGCATTTT. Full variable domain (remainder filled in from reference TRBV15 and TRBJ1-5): DAMVIQNPRYQVTQFGKPVTLSCSQTLNHNVMYWYQQKSSQAPKLLFHYYDKDFNNEADTPDNFQSRRPNTSFCFLDIRSPGLGDTAMYLCATSRDLGQGYVQPQHFGDGTRLSIL.

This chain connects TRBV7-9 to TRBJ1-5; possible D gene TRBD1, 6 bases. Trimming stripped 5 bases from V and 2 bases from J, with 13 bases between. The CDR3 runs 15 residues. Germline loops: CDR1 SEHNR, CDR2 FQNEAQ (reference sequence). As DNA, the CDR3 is TGTGCCAGCAGCGTAGGGGGGGACCGCAATCAGCCCCAGCATTTT. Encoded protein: CASSVGGDRNQPQHF.

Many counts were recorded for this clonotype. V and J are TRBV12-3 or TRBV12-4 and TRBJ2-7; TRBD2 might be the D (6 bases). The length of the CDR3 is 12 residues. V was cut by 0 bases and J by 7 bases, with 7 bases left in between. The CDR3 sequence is CASSLAGREQYF. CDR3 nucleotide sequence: TGTGCCAGCAGTTTAGCCGGGAGAGAGCAGTACTTC.

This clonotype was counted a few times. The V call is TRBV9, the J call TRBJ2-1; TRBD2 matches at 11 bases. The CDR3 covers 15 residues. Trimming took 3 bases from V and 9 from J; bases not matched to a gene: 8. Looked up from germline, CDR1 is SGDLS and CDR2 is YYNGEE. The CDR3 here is CASSAQTSGKREQFF. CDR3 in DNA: TGTGCCAGCAGCGCACAGACTAGCGGGAAGCGTGAGCAGTTCTTC.

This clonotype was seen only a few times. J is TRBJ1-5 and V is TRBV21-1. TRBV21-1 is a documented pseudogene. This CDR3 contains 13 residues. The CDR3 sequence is CASSKSGVGPQHF. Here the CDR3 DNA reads TGTGCCAGCAGCAAATCGGGGGTCGGGCCCCAGCATTTT.

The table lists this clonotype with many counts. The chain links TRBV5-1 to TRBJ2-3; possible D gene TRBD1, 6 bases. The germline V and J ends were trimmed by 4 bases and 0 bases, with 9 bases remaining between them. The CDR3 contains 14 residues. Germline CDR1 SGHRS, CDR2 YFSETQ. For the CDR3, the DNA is TGCGCCAGCAGCGATACAGGGAGCACAGATACGCAGTATTTT. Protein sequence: CASSDTGSTDTQYF.

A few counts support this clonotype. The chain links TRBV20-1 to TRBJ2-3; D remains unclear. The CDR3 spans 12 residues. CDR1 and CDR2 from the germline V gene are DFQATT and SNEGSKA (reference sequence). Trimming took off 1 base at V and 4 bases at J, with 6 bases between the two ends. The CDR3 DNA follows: TGCAGTGCTAGAGCGCCGGCAGATACGCAGTATTTT. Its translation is CSARAPADTQYF.

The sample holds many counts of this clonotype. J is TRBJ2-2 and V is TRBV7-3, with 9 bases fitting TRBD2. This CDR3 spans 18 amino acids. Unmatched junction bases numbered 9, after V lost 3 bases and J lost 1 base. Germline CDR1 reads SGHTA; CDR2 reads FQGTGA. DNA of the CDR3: TGTGCCAGCAGCTTTTCGCCCGCGGGGGGGGTGAACACCGGGGAGCTGTTTTTT. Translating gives CASSFSPAGGVNTGELFF.

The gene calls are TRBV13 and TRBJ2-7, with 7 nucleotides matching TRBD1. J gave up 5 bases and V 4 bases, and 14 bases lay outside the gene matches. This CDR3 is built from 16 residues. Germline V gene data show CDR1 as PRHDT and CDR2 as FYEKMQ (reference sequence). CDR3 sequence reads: CASSSLGTANINEQYF. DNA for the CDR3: TGTGCCAGCAGCTCCCTCGGGACAGCCAATATCAACGAGCAGTACTTC.